This T cell receptor beta chain was recorded in a study of control samples from healthy donors and cancer patients. Sequencing was performed with immunoSEQ multiplex PCR; in TCRdb, only in-frame clones are kept and a portion is missing. There are around 130,000 clones in the sample; more than 70% occur only once, and roughly 3.2% lies in the top ten. Germline assignment: CDR1 SGHRS and CDR2 YFSETQ. V dropped 3 bases and J dropped 2; count of bases not matched to a gene: 4. CDR3 size: 16 residues. Sequencing was performed on blood. This chain joins TRBV5-1 and TRBJ2-6, with TRBD1 matching over 8 bases. The clonotype was recovered from a man in his fifties in good health. CDR3 in amino acids: CASSSQQGAGANVLTF. CDR3 in DNA: TGCGCCAGCAGCTCTCAACAGGGGGCTGGGGCCAACGTCCTGACTTTC.